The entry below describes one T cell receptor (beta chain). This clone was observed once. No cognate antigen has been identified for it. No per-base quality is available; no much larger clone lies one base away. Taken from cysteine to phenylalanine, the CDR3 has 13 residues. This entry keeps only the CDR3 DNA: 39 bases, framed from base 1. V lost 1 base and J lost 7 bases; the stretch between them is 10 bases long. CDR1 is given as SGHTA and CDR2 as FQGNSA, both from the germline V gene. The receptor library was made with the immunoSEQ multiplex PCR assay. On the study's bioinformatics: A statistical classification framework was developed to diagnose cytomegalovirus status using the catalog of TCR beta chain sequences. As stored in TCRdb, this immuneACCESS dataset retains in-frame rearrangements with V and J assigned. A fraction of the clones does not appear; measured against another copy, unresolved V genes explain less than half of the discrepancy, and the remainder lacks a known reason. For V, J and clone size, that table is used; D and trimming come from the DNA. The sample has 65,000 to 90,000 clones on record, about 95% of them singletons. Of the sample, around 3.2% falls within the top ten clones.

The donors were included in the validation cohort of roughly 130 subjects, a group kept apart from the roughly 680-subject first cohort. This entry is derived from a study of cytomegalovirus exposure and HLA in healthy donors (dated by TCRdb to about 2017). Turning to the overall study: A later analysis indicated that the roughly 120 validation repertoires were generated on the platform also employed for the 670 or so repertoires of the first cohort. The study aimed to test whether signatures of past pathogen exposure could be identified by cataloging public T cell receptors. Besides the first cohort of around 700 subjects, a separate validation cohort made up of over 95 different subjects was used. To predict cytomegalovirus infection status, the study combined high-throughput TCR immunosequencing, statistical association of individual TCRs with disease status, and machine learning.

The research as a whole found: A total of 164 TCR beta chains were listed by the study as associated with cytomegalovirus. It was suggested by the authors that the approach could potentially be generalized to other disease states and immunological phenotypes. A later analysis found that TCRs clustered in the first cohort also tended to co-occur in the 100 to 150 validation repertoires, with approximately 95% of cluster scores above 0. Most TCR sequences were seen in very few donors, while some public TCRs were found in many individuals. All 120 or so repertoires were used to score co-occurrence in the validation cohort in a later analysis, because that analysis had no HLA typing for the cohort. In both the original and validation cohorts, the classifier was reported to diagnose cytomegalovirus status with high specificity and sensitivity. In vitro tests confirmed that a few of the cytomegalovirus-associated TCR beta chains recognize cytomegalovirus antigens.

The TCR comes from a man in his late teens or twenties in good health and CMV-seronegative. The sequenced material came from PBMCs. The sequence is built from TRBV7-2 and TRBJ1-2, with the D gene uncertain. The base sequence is TGTGCCAGCAGCTTAGGCTTCCAGCGTGGCTACACCTTC. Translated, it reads CASSLGFQRGYTF.